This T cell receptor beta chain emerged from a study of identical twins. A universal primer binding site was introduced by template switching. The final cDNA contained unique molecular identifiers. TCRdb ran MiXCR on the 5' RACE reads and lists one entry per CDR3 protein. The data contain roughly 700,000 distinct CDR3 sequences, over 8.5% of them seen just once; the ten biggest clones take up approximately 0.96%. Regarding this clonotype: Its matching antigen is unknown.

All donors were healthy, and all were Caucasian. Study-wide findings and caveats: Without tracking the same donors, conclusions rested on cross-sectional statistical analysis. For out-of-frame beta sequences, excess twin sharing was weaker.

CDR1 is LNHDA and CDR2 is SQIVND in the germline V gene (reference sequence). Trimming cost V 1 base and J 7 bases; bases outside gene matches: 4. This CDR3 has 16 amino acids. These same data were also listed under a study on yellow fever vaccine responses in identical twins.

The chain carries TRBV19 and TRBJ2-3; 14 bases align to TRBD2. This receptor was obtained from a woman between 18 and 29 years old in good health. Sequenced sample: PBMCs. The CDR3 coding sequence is TGTGCCAGTAGTATAGGACTAGCGGGGGGGCCGAATACGCAGTATTTT. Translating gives CASSIGLAGGPNTQYF. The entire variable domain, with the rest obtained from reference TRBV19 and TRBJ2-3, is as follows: DGGITQSPKYLFRKEGQNVTLSCEQNLNHDAMYWYRQDPGQGLRLIYYSQIVNDFQKGDIAEGYSVSREKKESFPLTVTSAQKNPTAFYLCASSIGLAGGPNTQYFGPGTRLTVL.